This passage covers 17 T cell receptor beta chains from one sample sequenced in a study of T cells expressing NK-cell markers. Using the 5' RACE reads, TCRdb records one entry per CDR3 protein without DNA. This specimen shows 200,000 to 300,000 distinct CDR3 sequences; the ten leading clones hold 3.5% to 5%. Sequenced sample: blood T cells: a sorted CD56 or NKG2C T cell subset, CD4+ or CD8+ T cells, or bulk PBMC T cells (not recorded which). The receptors stem from a woman between 18 and 70 years old in good health.

The chain couples TRBV20-1 to TRBJ2-5; checking the TCRdb D call of TRBD1 is not possible without DNA. CDR1 DFQATT and CDR2 SNEGSKA come from the germline V gene (reference sequence). The CDR3 covers 14 residues. The CDR3 here is CSAGLVGGAETQYF.

This chain uses TRBV5-4 with TRBJ2-1; as DNA is missing, the TRBD2 call by TCRdb cannot be tested. The germline V gene has CDR1 SGHNT and CDR2 YYREEE (reference sequence). The CDR3 covers 15 residues. The CDR3: CASSWGLAGNNEQFF.

V gene TRBV7-3 combines with J gene TRBJ1-3. The CDR3 runs 15 residues. CDR1 SGHTA and CDR2 FQGTGA come from the germline V gene. CDR3 loop: CASSLSLSSGNTIYF.

V usage is TRBV20-1 and J usage is TRBJ2-2; TCRdb returns TRBD1, unconfirmable since there is no DNA. CDR1 is DFQATT and CDR2 is SNEGSKA in the germline V gene (reference sequence). This CDR3 contains 16 residues. CDR3 residues: CSARVPRTDNTGELFF.

This chain connects TRBV18 to TRBJ2-7; TCRdb proposes TRBD2, but this gene call is untestable without DNA. Germline V gene sequence: CDR1 KGHSH, CDR2 LQKENI. There are 15 residues in the CDR3. CDR3: CASSPQSGLGDEQYF.

The CDR3 region is CASSLRRMDTQYF. This sequence joins TRBV7-3 and TRBJ2-3. The CDR3 loop spans 13 amino acids. The V gene's germline CDR1 is SGHTA and CDR2 FQGTGA.

The rearrangement links TRBV6-1 to TRBJ1-1; TCRdb's D call, TRBD1, is unchecked because there is no DNA. CDR3 length equals 14 residues. CDR1 MNHNS and CDR2 SASEGT come from the germline V gene. The chain's CDR3 is CASGEQGPNTEAFF.

V is TRBV12-3 or TRBV12-4 and J is TRBJ1-5; checking the TCRdb D call of TRBD1 is not possible without DNA. This CDR3 has 16 amino acids. The CDR3 loop reads CASTQGSGSGNQPQHF.

The rearrangement joins TRBV12-3 or TRBV12-4 to TRBJ2-7; TCRdb proposes TRBD1, but this gene call is untestable without DNA. CDR3 length: 15 amino acids. The CDR3 protein is CASSLSGESSYEQYF.

The chain employs TRBV20-1 and TRBJ2-3; TCRdb's D call of TRBD2 is untestable without DNA. CDR1 is DFQATT, CDR2 SNEGSKA, per germline (reference sequence). The CDR3 sequence is 13 residues long. The CDR3: CSAPTSVKDTQYF.

The genes are TRBV10-3 and TRBJ2-1; the TCRdb D gene call, TRBD1, has no DNA to confirm it. CDR3 length: 15 residues. In germline, CDR1 is ENHRY, CDR2 SYGVKD. The CDR3 sequence is CAISGRDRVYNEQFF.

The chain couples TRBV7-3 to TRBJ2-5; no DNA is available, so the TRBD1 call from TCRdb remains unchecked. The germline V gene encodes CDR1 SGHTA and CDR2 FQGTGA. The CDR3 consists of 16 residues. The CDR3 region is CASSLRAGLGQETQYF.

The chain joins TRBV29-1 to TRBJ2-1; there is no DNA to check the TCRdb D call of TRBD2. This CDR3 is built from 15 residues. CDR1 SQVTM and CDR2 ANQGSEA come from the germline V gene. The CDR3 region is CSVILAGGTLNEQFF.

The rearrangement links TRBV5-1 to TRBJ2-1. CDR1 SGHRS and CDR2 YFSETQ come from the germline V gene. The CDR3 runs 20 residues. CDR3 region: CASSFFSFLTQKSSYNEQFF.

The genes are TRBV29-1 and TRBJ2-3; TCRdb selects TRBD2, and the lack of DNA leaves this call unchecked. Looked up from germline, CDR1 is SQVTM and CDR2 is ANQGSEA. This CDR3 is 13 amino acids long. CDR3 in amino acids: CSVRGTHTDTQYF.

This chain links TRBV7-2 with TRBJ1-1. This CDR3 is 13 amino acids long. Germline-derived CDR1 and CDR2 are SGHTA and FQGNSA. The chain's CDR3 is CASSLASGTEAFF.

The chain couples TRBV28 to TRBJ1-5; the TRBD1 assignment by TCRdb is unverifiable without DNA. Germline CDR1 is MDHEN and CDR2 is SYDVKM. This CDR3 has 13 amino acids. CDR3 loop: CASSLLGVQPQHF.